The sequence of this TCR beta chain was determined in a study of blood T cell repertoires in COVID-19. Self-reported history from a screening survey and questionnaire set each donor's cohort. Produced via immunoSEQ multiplex PCR; TCRdb's table is partial and in-frame only. The sample comprises about 300,000 clones, approximately 90% of which are singletons, and approximately 5% rests with the top ten. Germline CDR1 and CDR2: LGHDT and YNNKEL (reference sequence). Unmatched junction bases numbered 4, after V lost 5 bases and J lost 3 bases. The CDR3 sequence is 14 residues long. The rearrangement joins TRBV3-1 (or the pseudogene TRBV3-2) to TRBJ2-3; 8 nucleotides match TRBD1. This TCR came from a young woman who had recovered from COVID-19. The sequencing input was PBMCs or T cells enriched from blood (not recorded which). The CDR3 sequence: CASSADRGTDTQYF. As DNA, the CDR3 is TGTGCCAGCAGCGCTGACAGGGGTACAGATACGCAGTATTTT.